These 11 T cell receptor beta chains share one sample of origin, sequenced in a study of radiotherapy plus CTLA-4 blockade in lung cancer. The assay was immunoSEQ multiplex PCR, and TCRdb's table has in-frame clones only and misses some. The sample has 35,000 to 40,000 clones; 72% are singletons. This sample comprised peripheral blood, obtained from a patient treated with radiotherapy plus ipilimumab. These receptors originate from a human donor with non-small cell lung cancer who had stable disease on radiotherapy plus ipilimumab.

Relative to its sample, this clone is medium-sized. The chain links TRBV5-4 to TRBJ2-7, with a tentative D call TRBD2 (5 bases). From germline, CDR1 is SGHNT and CDR2 YYREEE (reference sequence). V dropped 4 bases and J dropped 4 bases, with 15 bases sitting between them. This CDR3 is built from 14 residues. This chain's CDR3 is CASSNPSGGYEQYF. CDR3 coding DNA: TGTGCCAGCAGCAACCCCAGTGGAGGTTACGAGCAGTACTTC.

V is TRBV2 and J is TRBJ2-2, with D possibly being TRBD1 (6 bases). The CDR3 totals 14 residues. The germline gives CDR1 SNHLY, CDR2 FYNNEI. Trimming shortened V by 8 bases and J by 0 bases, and 10 bases separated the two germline ends. CDR3 DNA sequence: TGTGCCAGCCGAAGGACAGCGAACACCGGGGAGCTGTTTTTT. Its translation: CASRRTANTGELFF.

This chain connects TRBV6-1 to TRBJ1-1; D perhaps matches TRBD1 (5 bases). From germline, CDR1 is MNHNS and CDR2 SASEGT. V shed 0 bases and J shed 4 bases, with 21 bases lying between them. This CDR3 has 18 residues. The CDR3: CASSEAGQGLRYRTEAFF. CDR3 DNA: TGTGCCAGCAGTGAAGCGGGGCAGGGTTTACGGTACCGCACTGAAGCTTTCTTT.

The chain has TRBV29-1 and TRBJ1-1; 7 bases agree with TRBD1. The ends lost 4 bases at V and 11 bases at J; junction bases unmatched: 7. Germline V gene data show CDR1 as SQVTM and CDR2 as ANQGSEA. CDR3 length: 11 amino acids. The CDR3 protein is CSVGGDRAAFF. The CDR3 nucleotides are TGCAGCGTTGGGGGTGACAGGGCTGCTTTCTTT.

This clone has only a few counts. The chain combines TRBV29-1 with TRBJ1-1; 8 bases line up with TRBD1. The CDR3 covers 15 residues. Germline CDR1 is SQVTM and CDR2 is ANQGSEA. V trimming: 6 bases; J trimming: 5 bases; junction bases outside the gene matches: 14. The CDR3 nucleotides read TGCAGCGTCTCGCCCCTCGGACAGGGAGGGACTGAAGCTTTCTTT. It yields the protein CSVSPLGQGGTEAFF.

The rearrangement links TRBV6-6 to TRBJ2-7; maybe TRBD1 (6 bases). Per the germline V gene, CDR1 is MNHNY and CDR2 is SVGAGI (reference sequence). The CDR3 is 13 amino acids. The ends were cut back, 6 bases at V and 2 bases at J, with 11 bases in the middle. CDR3 sequence reads: CASRRQDPYEQYF. Here the CDR3 DNA reads TGTGCCAGCAGACGACAGGATCCCTACGAGCAGTACTTC.

The chain has TRBV14 and TRBJ2-2, with D possibly matching TRBD1 (6 bases). Germline V CDR1 and CDR2: SGHDN, FVKESK. This CDR3 region has 14 residues. Between the trimmed V and J ends, which lost 6 bases and 4 bases, there was a span of 12 bases. CDR3 protein: CASSTTGLTGELFF. The DNA of the CDR3 is TGTGCCAGCAGTACCACAGGGCTCACCGGGGAGCTGTTTTTT. Drawing the rest from reference TRBV14 and TRBJ2-2, the complete variable domain is EAGVTQFPSHSVIEKGQTVTLRCDPISGHDNLYWYRRVMGKEIKFLLHFVKESKQDESGMPNNRFLAERTGGTYSTLKVQPAELEDSGVYFCASSTTGLTGELFFGEGSRLTVL.

This clone has just a few counts. The genes are TRBV5-1 and TRBJ2-7; the match to TRBD1 covers 11 bases. Trimming cost V 3 bases and J 2 bases; bases outside gene matches: 4. The CDR3 spans 15 residues. Germline CDR1 is SGHRS and CDR2 is YFSETQ. The CDR3 is CASSSGQGDPYEQYF. CDR3 coding DNA: TGCGCCAGCAGCTCGGGACAGGGGGACCCCTACGAGCAGTACTTC.

The chain recombines TRBV7-2 with TRBJ1-2; 7 bases fit TRBD1. The CDR3 is 14 amino acids. Germline V gives CDR1 SGHTA, CDR2 FQGNSA. Unmatched junction bases numbered 6, after V lost 4 bases and J lost 4 bases. CDR3 in amino acids: CASSSPTGLYGYTF. The CDR3 nucleotides are TGTGCCAGCAGCTCTCCGACAGGGCTCTATGGCTACACCTTC.

This chain uses TRBV7-3 with TRBJ1-3, with unresolved D. V dropped 4 bases and J dropped 3 bases, with 13 bases sitting between them. The CDR3 is 15 amino acids. Germline V gene lookup returns CDR1 SGHTA and CDR2 FQGTGA. The CDR3 reads CASSYNAGFGNTIYF. CDR3 nucleotides: TGTGCCAGCAGCTATAACGCCGGTTTTGGAAACACCATATATTTT. Full variable domain (outside the CDR3, taken from reference TRBV7-3 and TRBJ1-3): GAGVSQTPSNKVTEKGKYVELRCDPISGHTALYWYRQSLGQGPEFLIYFQGTGAADDSGLPNDRFFAVRPEGSVSTLKIQRTERGDSAVYLCASSYNAGFGNTIYFGEGSWLTVV.

The chain recombines TRBV30 with TRBJ2-3; TRBD1 agrees at 9 bases. The CDR3 is 14 residues long. V lost 6 bases to trimming and J lost 3 bases; unmatched junction nucleotides: 7. Germline-derived CDR1 and CDR2 are GTSNPN and SVGIG (reference sequence). The CDR3 spells CACSRGTGTDTQYF. CDR3 in DNA: TGTGCCTGCTCTAGGGGGACAGGGACAGATACGCAGTATTTT.